The 9 T cell receptor beta chains below were found in one sample sequenced in a study of blood T cell repertoires in COVID-19. Data came from immunoSEQ multiplex PCR; TCRdb stores just in-frame clones and leaves some out. Of roughly 200,000 clones listed, 89% are singletons. The sequenced material came from peripheral blood. Every receptor here comes from a man aged 40-49 years with acute or convalescent COVID-19.

This clone was seen only a few times. The chain employs TRBV11-3 and TRBJ2-2, with D possibly matching TRBD1 (5 bases). The CDR3 contains 15 residues. Trimming took 5 bases from V and 0 from J, leaving 10 bases between them. Per the germline V gene, CDR1 is SGHNT and CDR2 is YENEEA. The CDR3 DNA sequence: TGTGCCAGCAGCCCAGGGCCAGCGAACACCGGGGAGCTGTTTTTT. The encoded protein is CASSPGPANTGELFF.

The CDR3 loop reads CASSLSIRTSLNTEAFF. CDR3 in DNA: TGTGCCAGCAGCTTGAGCATCAGGACATCTTTGAACACTGAAGCTTTCTTT. The V and J genes are TRBV5-6 and TRBJ1-1, with D possibly being TRBD1 (5 bases). The CDR3 spans 17 residues. Germline-derived CDR1 and CDR2 are SGHDT and YYEEEE. With 1 base removed from V and 0 bases from J, the gap between germline ends came to 16 bases.

The chain carries TRBV5-4 and TRBJ1-2, with 8 bases aligning to TRBD1. Unmatched junction bases numbered 8, after V lost 3 bases and J lost 4 bases. The V gene's germline CDR1 is SGHNT and CDR2 YYREEE (reference sequence). The CDR3 is 15 residues long. The CDR3: CASSSGQEGFYGYTF. The DNA of the CDR3 is TGTGCCAGCAGCTCGGGACAGGAGGGATTCTATGGCTACACCTTC.

The rearrangement uses TRBV5-6 and TRBJ1-4, with 10 bases that match TRBD1. Trimming at V came to 4 bases and at J to 4 bases, leaving 7 bases not matched to a gene. Germline lookup yields CDR1 SGHDT and CDR2 YYEEEE. The length of the CDR3 is 16 residues. DNA of the CDR3: TGTGCCAGCAGCCCTCGACAGGGGGCTAATAATGAAAAACTGTTTTTT. This sequence encodes CASSPRQGANNEKLFF.

V and J are TRBV5-1 and TRBJ1-2; a weak D match, TRBD1 (5 bases). Germline loops: CDR1 SGHRS, CDR2 YFSETQ. V was cut by 0 bases and J by 6 bases, with 15 bases left in between. CDR3 length equals 15 residues. CDR3 coding DNA: TGCGCCAGCAGCTTGGCCCAGCCAGGGTTCGATGGCTACACCTTC. Protein: CASSLAQPGFDGYTF.

The sample holds a few counts of this clone. The V gene is TRBV7-9, the J gene TRBJ1-5; 8 nucleotides match TRBD1. V was pared by 5 bases and J by 5 bases, with 14 bases of the junction left unmatched. CDR3 size: 17 residues. Germline V lookup: CDR1 SEHNR, CDR2 FQNEAQ (reference sequence). The CDR3 reads CASSHAPGQGGDQPQHF. The CDR3 bases are TGTGCCAGCAGCCACGCGCCTGGACAGGGTGGGGATCAGCCCCAGCATTTT.

CDR3: CASSRQGLAGGPADTQYF. CDR3 nucleotides: TGTGCCAGCAGCCGCCAGGGACTAGCGGGGGGGCCCGCAGATACGCAGTATTTT. V usage is TRBV11-2 and J usage is TRBJ2-3; 16 bases map to TRBD2. CDR3 length equals 18 residues. After removal of 5 bases from V and 4 bases from J, the junction contained 9 bases not matched to a gene. CDR1 is SGHAT, CDR2 FQNNGV, per germline.

This chain connects TRBV30 to TRBJ2-7, with 7 bases lining up with TRBD1. The CDR3 covers 11 residues. In germline, CDR1 is GTSNPN, CDR2 SVGIG (reference sequence). Germline trimming cut 3 bases from V and 12 bases from J; bases unmatched to any gene: 8. The CDR3 DNA reads TGTGCCTGGAGCCAAGACAGGGATTGGTACTTC. The encoded protein is CAWSQDRDWYF.

This rearrangement joins TRBV6-2 or TRBV6-3 to TRBJ2-7, with 9 positions matching TRBD2. Germline CDR1 and CDR2: MNHEY and SVGEGT. The CDR3 extends over 15 amino acids. Losses at the gene ends were 6 bases for V and 1 base for J; bases not matched to a gene: 7. The CDR3 DNA reads as TGTGCCAGCAGCCGTAGCGGGGGTGTTTCCTACGAGCAGTACTTC. Encoded protein: CASSRSGGVSYEQYF.